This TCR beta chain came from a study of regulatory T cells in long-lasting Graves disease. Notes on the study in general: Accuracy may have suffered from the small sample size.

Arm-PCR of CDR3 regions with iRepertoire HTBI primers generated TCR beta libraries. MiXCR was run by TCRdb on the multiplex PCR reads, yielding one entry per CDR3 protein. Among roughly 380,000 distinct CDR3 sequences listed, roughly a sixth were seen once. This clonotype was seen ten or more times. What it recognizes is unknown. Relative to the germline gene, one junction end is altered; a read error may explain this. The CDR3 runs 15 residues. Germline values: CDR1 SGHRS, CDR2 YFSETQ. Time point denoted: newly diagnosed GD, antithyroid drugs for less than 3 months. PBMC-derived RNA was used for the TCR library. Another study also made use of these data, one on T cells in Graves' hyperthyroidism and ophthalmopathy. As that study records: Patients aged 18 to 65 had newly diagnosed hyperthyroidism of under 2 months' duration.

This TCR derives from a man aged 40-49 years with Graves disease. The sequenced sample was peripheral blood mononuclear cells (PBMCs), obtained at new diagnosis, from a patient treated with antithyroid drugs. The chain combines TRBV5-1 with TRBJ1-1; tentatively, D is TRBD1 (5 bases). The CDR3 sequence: CASSLPGTMNTEAFF. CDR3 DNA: TGTGCCAGCAGCTTGCCAGGGACTATGAACACTGAAGCTTTCTTT.